The 14 T cell receptor beta chains presented below share a single source sample, sequenced in a study of blood T cells in healthy people across ages. Through a sample-barcoded 5' primer and a J-beta primer mix, a second PCR was run for roughly 7 to 11 cycles. TCRdb itself ran the 5' RACE reads through MiXCR, one entry per CDR3 protein. The sample consists of some 1.4 million distinct CDR3 sequences, 40% to 50% of them appearing once. The sequenced material came from blood. Receptor source: a young woman in good health.

The V and J genes are TRBV3-1 and TRBJ2-1; 13 bases are shared with TRBD2. In germline, CDR1 is LGHDT, CDR2 YNNKEL (reference sequence). The V segment lost 2 bases and the J segment 2 bases; nucleotides outside the gene matches: 9. CDR3 size: 19 residues. The CDR3 DNA reads TGTGCCAGCAGCCAAATACTAGCGGGAGGGACTTTAGCCTACAATGAGCAGTTCTTC. Translated, it gives CASSQILAGGTLAYNEQFF.

The chain uses TRBV7-9 and TRBJ1-3; TRBD1 might be the D (5 bases). V dropped 4 bases and J dropped 0 bases, with 10 bases sitting between them. Germline-derived CDR1 and CDR2 are SEHNR and FQNEAQ (reference sequence). The CDR3 sequence is 15 residues long. This chain's CDR3 is CASSSGRDSGNTIYF. The CDR3 DNA is TGTGCCAGCAGCTCGGGACGGGACTCTGGAAACACCATATATTTT.

The V gene is TRBV27, the J gene TRBJ1-2, with D unresolved. The CDR3 spans 14 residues. Trimming shortened V by 6 bases and J by 4 bases, and 15 bases separated the two germline ends. Per germline, CDR1 MNHEY and CDR2 SMNVEV (reference sequence). The CDR3 is CASSQGHNSYGYTF. For the CDR3, the DNA is TGTGCCAGCAGCCAAGGGCACAACAGCTATGGCTACACCTTC.

The V and J genes are TRBV20-1 and TRBJ1-2, with D perhaps TRBD1 (5 bases). From germline, CDR1 is DFQATT and CDR2 SNEGSKA (reference sequence). CDR3 size: 14 residues. Trimming cost V 3 bases and J 4 bases, with 15 bases left between them. The CDR3 bases are TGCAGTGCTAGGACAGTCGTACCCATCTATGGCTACACCTTC. This translates into CSARTVVPIYGYTF.

Only one count was recorded for this clonotype. The chain couples TRBV9 to TRBJ2-1; D call uncertain. Germline values: CDR1 SGDLS, CDR2 YYNGEE. CDR3 size: 17 residues. V was trimmed by 0 bases and J by 0 bases, leaving 13 bases between them. For the CDR3, the DNA is TGTGCCAGCAGCGTAGAAATGGGTCGGAGCTCCTACAATGAGCAGTTCTTC. It yields the protein CASSVEMGRSSYNEQFF. Full variable domain (remainder filled in from reference TRBV9 and TRBJ2-1): DSGVTQTPKHLITATGQRVTLRCSPRSGDLSVYWYQQSLDQGLQFLIQYYNGEERAKGNILERFSAQQFPDLHSELNLSSLELGDSALYFCASSVEMGRSSYNEQFFGPGTRLTVL.

The chain carries TRBV25-1 and TRBJ1-6; 7 nucleotides match TRBD1. Germline CDR1 is MGHDK and CDR2 is SYGVNS. V was pared by 10 bases and J by 9 bases, with 6 bases of the junction left unmatched. The CDR3 sequence is 12 residues long. In nucleotides, the CDR3 is TGTGCCATGACAGGGAGTAGTTCACCCCTCCACTTT. Its translation is CAMTGSSSPLHF.

This clonotype was found a few times. The chain is built from TRBV7-9 and TRBJ2-1; 9 nucleotides align to TRBD1. Germline V lookup: CDR1 SEHNR, CDR2 FQNEAQ (reference sequence). Trimming cost V 5 bases and J 6 bases; bases outside gene matches: 8. This CDR3 contains 15 residues. CDR3 nucleotide sequence: TGTGCCAGCAGCAATAACAGGGGGCGGGTCAATGAGCAGTTCTTC. It is translated as CASSNNRGRVNEQFF.

In this sample, this clonotype turned up a few times. This chain links TRBV20-1 with TRBJ1-2, with 8 bases matching TRBD1. From germline, CDR1 is DFQATT and CDR2 SNEGSKA (reference sequence). The J segment lost 1 base and the V segment lost 3 bases, leaving 13 bases of the junction unmatched. The CDR3 is 17 residues long. The DNA of the CDR3 is TGCAGTGCTAGGGACCTGGGCGGGGACAGGAATAACTATGGCTACACCTTC. Protein product: CSARDLGGDRNNYGYTF.

The rearrangement links TRBV29-1 to TRBJ1-1; 8 bases agree with TRBD1. J lost 4 bases, V lost 6 bases, and 4 bases had no gene match. CDR1 is SQVTM and CDR2 is ANQGSEA in the germline V gene. This CDR3 contains 12 residues. Written as DNA, the CDR3 is TGCAGCGTCGGACAGGGTGTCACTGAAGCTTTCTTT. This translates into CSVGQGVTEAFF.

The chain has TRBV20-1 and TRBJ1-3; D gene unclear. This CDR3 comprises 14 residues. V lost 5 bases and J 0 bases, leaving 11 bases between the germline ends. Germline V CDR1 and CDR2: DFQATT, SNEGSKA (reference sequence). The CDR3 nucleotides read TGCAGTGCTCCAGCAGCGAACTCTGGAAACACCATATATTTT. As protein: CSAPAANSGNTIYF.

The chain joins TRBV9 to TRBJ2-5, with a weak D call TRBD2 (5 bases). V lost 0 bases, J lost 4 bases, and 10 bases lay in between. The CDR3 contains 14 residues. From germline, CDR1 is SGDLS and CDR2 YYNGEE. CDR3 protein: CASSVEGGRETQYF. DNA of the CDR3: TGTGCCAGCAGCGTAGAGGGCGGGCGAGAGACCCAGTACTTC.

The chain employs TRBV10-2 and TRBJ1-5; D is uncertain. Germline values: CDR1 WSHSY, CDR2 SAAADI. The CDR3 consists of 13 residues. Trimming removed 7 bases from V and 3 bases from J, with 10 bases in between. Here the CDR3 reads CASNRAINQPQHF. CDR3 nucleotide sequence: TGCGCCAGCAATCGGGCGATCAATCAGCCCCAGCATTTT.

V and J are TRBV5-1 and TRBJ2-1; the match to TRBD2 covers 9 bases. J lost 4 bases, V lost 2 bases, and 10 bases had no gene match. The CDR3 spans 17 residues. Germline values: CDR1 SGHRS, CDR2 YFSETQ. The CDR3 loop reads CASSFRVAGEEYNEQFF. The CDR3 coding sequence is TGCGCCAGCAGCTTTAGAGTAGCGGGGGAGGAATACAATGAGCAGTTCTTC.

The chain has TRBV7-3 and TRBJ2-1, with D possibly TRBD2 on 6 matching bases. The J call is in doubt because the DNA end fits TRBJ2-7 better. The germline CDR1 and CDR2 sequences are SGHTA and FQGTGA. The CDR3 consists of 15 residues. CDR3 coding DNA: TGTGCCAGCAGCCCGGATCCCGGGACTTACAATGAGCAGTACTTC. Its protein is CASSPDPGTYNEQYF.